This record looks at one T cell receptor beta chain sequence and its context. This sample also contains other DNA sequences that code for the same CDR3. This record belongs to a study of shared clonotypes between healthy human individuals. Germline CDR1 and CDR2: SGHNT and YYREEE (reference sequence). The ends were cut back, 0 bases at V and 3 bases at J, with 9 bases in the middle. This CDR3 contains 14 residues. Clones were read by immunoSEQ multiplex PCR, and TCRdb kept only the in-frame ones, dropping some. The table shows some 2,100,000 clones, with roughly 95% occurring only once. The specimen was naive CD4+ T cells sorted from blood. The sample's subset: CD45RA+ positively selected. The chain joins TRBV5-4 to TRBJ2-5; a weak D match, TRBD2 (5 bases). This receptor was identified in a man aged 18 to 30 in good health. This CDR3 is CASSLGGVEETQYF. CDR3 bases: TGTGCCAGCAGCTTGGGGGGAGTAGAAGAGACCCAGTACTTC.